This T cell receptor (beta chain) was identified during a study of technical replicates of blood from four donors. There are 14 residues in the CDR3. Germline-derived CDR1 and CDR2 are SGHRS and YFSETQ. With 1 base clipped from V and 3 bases from J, the junction kept 0 bases outside the gene matches. Measured with immunoSEQ multiplex PCR; TCRdb has only the in-frame clones, and not every one. The table has some 70,000 clones, around nine tenths seen once. The receptor comes from a human donor in good health. The chain has TRBV5-1 and TRBJ2-7, with 11 bases matching TRBD2. The specimen sequenced was T cells isolated from PBMCs. The chain's CDR3 is CASSLTSGSYEQYF. CDR3 coding DNA: TGCGCCAGCAGCTTGACTAGCGGGAGCTACGAGCAGTACTTC.